Listed here are 18 T cell receptor beta chains from one sample, sequenced in a study of PD-1 blockade in classical Hodgkin lymphoma. All trial patients relapsed after autologous stem cell transplantation. The protocol was immunoSEQ multiplex PCR, while the TCRdb copy is restricted to in-frame clones and leaves out a portion. The table records roughly 40,000 clones, approximately 87% of them present only once. The sequencing here drew on peripheral blood mononuclear cells (PBMCs), taken at baseline. Receptor source: a human donor with classical Hodgkin lymphoma.

This sequence joins TRBV15 and TRBJ1-3; 8 bases are shared with TRBD1. The CDR3 is 16 amino acids. Germline V gives CDR1 LNHNV, CDR2 YYDKDF (reference sequence). With 3 bases clipped from V and 0 bases from J, the junction kept 4 bases outside the gene matches. This chain's CDR3 is CATSSWTGPSGNTIYF. The CDR3 bases are TGTGCCACCAGCAGTTGGACAGGGCCCTCTGGAAACACCATATATTTT. The full variable domain, completed using reference TRBV15 and TRBJ1-3, is DAMVIQNPRYQVTQFGKPVTLSCSQTLNHNVMYWYQQKSSQAPKLLFHYYDKDFNNEADTPDNFQSRRPNTSFCFLDIRSPGLGDTAMYLCATSSWTGPSGNTIYFGEGSWLTVV.

The chain has TRBV18 and TRBJ2-7, with 9 bases aligning to TRBD2. The CDR3 loop spans 14 amino acids. The V gene's germline CDR1 is KGHSH and CDR2 LQKENI. Unmatched junction bases numbered 9, after V lost 5 bases and J lost 7 bases. CDR3: CASSLAGGPGEQYF. The CDR3 DNA is TGTGCCAGCTCATTGGCGGGAGGGCCGGGTGAGCAGTACTTC.

This chain joins TRBV7-8 and TRBJ1-5; no reliable D call. Germline CDR1 reads SGHVS; CDR2 reads FQNEAQ. This CDR3 is 16 amino acids long. V was cut by 5 bases and J by 2 bases, with 16 bases left in between. The CDR3 region has the DNA TGTGCCAGCAGCCACACTGAATCTGGGGGCAATCAGCCCCAGCATTTT. Translation: CASSHTESGGNQPQHF.

This clone was observed a single time. The J gene is TRBJ1-6, the V gene TRBV5-1; the match to TRBD1 covers 7 bases. J gave up 7 bases and V 1 base, and 5 bases lay outside the gene matches. The CDR3 is 15 amino acids. Germline lookup yields CDR1 SGHRS and CDR2 YFSETQ. This CDR3 is CASSLRGTENSPLHF. As DNA, the CDR3 is TGCGCCAGCAGCTTGAGGGGGACAGAAAATTCACCCCTCCACTTT.

This chain connects TRBV19 to TRBJ1-5; D unresolved. V was shortened by 3 bases and J by 2 bases, with 11 bases between the two germline ends. CDR1 is LNHDA and CDR2 is SQIVND in the germline V gene (reference sequence). The CDR3 loop spans 15 amino acids. The CDR3 sequence: CASSMANMGNQPQHF. The CDR3 nucleotides read TGTGCCAGTAGTATGGCGAATATGGGCAATCAGCCCCAGCATTTT.

Within the sample, this clone is medium-sized (0.01 to 0.1%). The chain links TRBV10-3 to TRBJ1-1; the D gene is possibly TRBD1 (6 bases). CDR1 and CDR2 from the germline V gene are ENHRY and SYGVKD. The CDR3 loop spans 14 amino acids. Trimming shortened V by 8 bases and J by 6 bases, and 19 bases separated the two germline ends. This CDR3 is CAIGLKQGNPEAFF. The DNA for the CDR3 is TGTGCCATCGGCTTAAAACAGGGTAATCCTGAAGCTTTCTTT.

The CDR3 DNA is TGTGCCAGCTCACTCCAGGGGCAAGCTAACTATGGCTACACCTTC. Translating it yields CASSLQGQANYGYTF. J is TRBJ1-2 and V is TRBV18; weak D call: TRBD1 (6 bases). V gave up 4 bases and J gave up 0 bases, with 12 bases separating them. Germline lookup yields CDR1 KGHSH and CDR2 LQKENI. The CDR3 covers 15 residues.

The CDR3 sequence: CASSGGDSYEQYF. The CDR3 DNA reads as TGTGCCAGCAGCGGGGGGGATTCCTACGAGCAGTACTTC. This rearrangement joins TRBV6-5 to TRBJ2-7, with 8 positions matching TRBD2. Per the germline V gene, CDR1 is MNHEY and CDR2 is SVGAGI. Trimming at V came to 6 bases and at J to 1 base, leaving 2 bases not matched to a gene. The CDR3 runs 13 residues.

The chain has TRBV7-9 and TRBJ2-5, with D unclear. CDR3 length: 14 residues. Germline loops: CDR1 SEHNR, CDR2 FQNEAQ (reference sequence). Between the trimmed V and J ends, which lost 1 base and 0 bases, there was a span of 6 bases. The CDR3 DNA is TGTGCCAGCAGCTTAGACTTGAACCAAGAGACCCAGTACTTC. Translation: CASSLDLNQETQYF.

This chain connects TRBV30 to TRBJ2-1; D is perhaps TRBD1 (6 bases). Per the germline V gene, CDR1 is GTSNPN and CDR2 is SVGIG (reference sequence). Trimming left V 3 bases short and J 7 bases short, with 19 bases between. This CDR3 region has 15 residues. The CDR3 region has the DNA TGTGCCTGGAGGGGCTGGGGGCAACTTTGGAATGAGCAGTTCTTC. This gives the protein CAWRGWGQLWNEQFF.

The gene calls are TRBV4-1 and TRBJ1-2, with D possibly being TRBD1 (5 bases). This CDR3 is 15 amino acids long. V dropped 4 bases and J dropped 1 base, with 13 bases sitting between them. CDR1 and CDR2 (germline): MGHRA, YSYEKL. The CDR3 sequence: CASSPRERVNYGYTF. The CDR3 coding sequence is TGCGCCAGCAGCCCCAGGGAGAGGGTTAACTATGGCTACACCTTC.

Only one count was recorded for this clone. The chain employs TRBV4-1 and TRBJ2-7; D perhaps matches TRBD1 (6 bases). V lost 0 bases to trimming and J lost 0 bases, with 15 bases between them. Germline CDR1 MGHRA, CDR2 YSYEKL. CDR3 length: 17 amino acids. The CDR3 bases are TGCGCCAGCAGCCAAGATTTTTGGCAGGGGCGCTCCTACGAGCAGTACTTC. This gives the protein CASSQDFWQGRSYEQYF.

This clone was seen just once. This chain connects TRBV7-2 to TRBJ2-2; D ambiguous. V lost 4 bases to trimming and J lost 5 bases, with 11 bases between them. Germline V lookup: CDR1 SGHTA, CDR2 FQGNSA. CDR3 length: 14 residues. The CDR3 nucleotides read TGTGCCAGCAGCTGGGGTGGTACGACCGGGGAGCTGTTTTTT. Its protein product is CASSWGGTTGELFF.

This sequence joins TRBV9 and TRBJ1-3; D is undetermined. V was trimmed by 5 bases and J by 4 bases, leaving 10 bases between them. This CDR3 spans 13 amino acids. Germline V gene lookup returns CDR1 SGDLS and CDR2 YYNGEE. CDR3 nucleotides: TGTGCCAGCAGTCCCGCGACGGGAAACACCATATATTTT. As protein: CASSPATGNTIYF.

V gene TRBV6-5 combines with J gene TRBJ1-1, with 7 positions matching TRBD1. CDR3 length: 13 residues. CDR1 MNHEY and CDR2 SVGAGI come from the germline V gene. With 2 bases clipped from V and 10 bases from J, the junction kept 7 bases outside the gene matches. CDR3 bases: TGTGCCAGCAGTTACCAGGGGGGGAGGAGAGCTTTCTTT. Translation: CASSYQGGRRAFF.

The chain links TRBV2 to TRBJ1-2, with 9 bases lining up with TRBD1. The CDR3 is 17 amino acids. V was clipped by 0 bases and J by 4 bases; unmatched bases: 9. The germline V gene encodes CDR1 SNHLY and CDR2 FYNNEI. Here the CDR3 DNA reads TGTGCCAGCAGTGAAGCGCACCGGACAGGGGAGGGCTATGGCTACACCTTC. Protein sequence: CASSEAHRTGEGYGYTF.

The gene calls are TRBV5-4 and TRBJ2-3; unclear D gene. Germline V gene data show CDR1 as SGHNT and CDR2 as YYREEE (reference sequence). V was pared by 4 bases and J by 4 bases, with 10 bases between. This CDR3 region has 13 residues. The CDR3 nucleotides read TGTGCCAGCAGCCTGGGTGGCGCAGATACGCAGTATTTT. Amino acid sequence: CASSLGGADTQYF.

The rearrangement links TRBV2 to TRBJ1-5, with a tentative D call TRBD1 (5 bases). The CDR3 is made up of 15 amino acids. In germline, CDR1 is SNHLY, CDR2 FYNNEI. V was clipped by 7 bases and J by 1 base, with 14 bases between them. The CDR3 sequence is CASTPVWGSNQPQHF. The CDR3 bases are TGTGCCAGCACCCCTGTGTGGGGGAGCAATCAGCCCCAGCATTTT.